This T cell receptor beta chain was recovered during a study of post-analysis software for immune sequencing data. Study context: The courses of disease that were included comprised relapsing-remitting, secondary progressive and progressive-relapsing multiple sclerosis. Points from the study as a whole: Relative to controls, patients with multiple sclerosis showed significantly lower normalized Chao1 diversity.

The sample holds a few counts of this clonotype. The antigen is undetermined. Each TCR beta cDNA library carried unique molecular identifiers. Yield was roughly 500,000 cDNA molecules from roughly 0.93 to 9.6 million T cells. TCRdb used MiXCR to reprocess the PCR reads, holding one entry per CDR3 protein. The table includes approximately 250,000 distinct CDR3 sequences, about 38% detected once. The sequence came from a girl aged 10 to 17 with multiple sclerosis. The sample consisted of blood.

The CDR3 loop is CSARDRGTNTEAFF. The CDR3 DNA reads TGCAGTGCTAGAGATAGGGGGACGAACACTGAAGCTTTCTTT. The V gene is TRBV20-1, the J gene TRBJ1-1, with D perhaps TRBD1 (6 bases). CDR3 size: 14 residues. Trimming removed 0 bases from V and 1 base from J, with 9 bases in between. CDR1 DFQATT and CDR2 SNEGSKA come from the germline V gene (reference sequence).